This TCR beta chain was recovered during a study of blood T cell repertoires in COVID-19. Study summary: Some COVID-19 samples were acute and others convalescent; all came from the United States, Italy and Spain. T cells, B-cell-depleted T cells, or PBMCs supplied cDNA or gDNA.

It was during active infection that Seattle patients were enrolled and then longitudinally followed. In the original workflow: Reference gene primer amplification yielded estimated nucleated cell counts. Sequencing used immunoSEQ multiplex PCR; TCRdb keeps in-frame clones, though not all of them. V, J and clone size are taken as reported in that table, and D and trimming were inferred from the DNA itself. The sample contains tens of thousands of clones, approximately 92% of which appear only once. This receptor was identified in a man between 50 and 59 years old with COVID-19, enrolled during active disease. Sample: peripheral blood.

CDR3 loop: CASSPNGDRGGVSGANVLTF. The CDR3 nucleotides are TGTGCCAGCAGCCCCAACGGGGACAGGGGGGGCGTCTCTGGGGCCAACGTCCTGACTTTC. The genes are TRBV28 and TRBJ2-6, with 11 bases matching TRBD1. CDR3 length: 20 amino acids. Germline trimming cut 6 bases from V and 0 bases from J; bases unmatched to any gene: 13. Germline values: CDR1 MDHEN, CDR2 SYDVKM.